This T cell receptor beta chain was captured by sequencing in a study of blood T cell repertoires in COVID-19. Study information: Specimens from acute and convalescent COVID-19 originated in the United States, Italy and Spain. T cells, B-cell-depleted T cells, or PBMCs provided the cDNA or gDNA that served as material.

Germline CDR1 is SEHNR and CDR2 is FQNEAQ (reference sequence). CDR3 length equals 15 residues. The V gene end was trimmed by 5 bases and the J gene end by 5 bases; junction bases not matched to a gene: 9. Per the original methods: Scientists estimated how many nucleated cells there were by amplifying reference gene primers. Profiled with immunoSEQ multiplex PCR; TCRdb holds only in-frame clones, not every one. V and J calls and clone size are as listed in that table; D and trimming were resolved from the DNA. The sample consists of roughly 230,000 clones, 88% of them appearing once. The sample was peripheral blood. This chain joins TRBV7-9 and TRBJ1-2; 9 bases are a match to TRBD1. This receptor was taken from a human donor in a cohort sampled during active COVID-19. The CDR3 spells CASSVEAGTGYGYTF. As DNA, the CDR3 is TGTGCCAGCAGCGTAGAGGCCGGGACAGGGTATGGCTACACCTTC.